This T cell receptor (beta chain) was documented in a study of blood T cells in healthy people across ages. The V gene's germline CDR1 is LGHDT and CDR2 YNNKEL (reference sequence). The CDR3 runs 18 residues. The V segment lost 0 bases and the J segment 3 bases; nucleotides outside the gene matches: 9. PCR was performed a second time for roughly 7 to 11 cycles using a sample-barcoded 5' primer and a J-beta primer mix. A single record per CDR3 protein comes from TCRdb applying MiXCR to the 5' RACE reads. Of about 970,000 distinct CDR3 sequences listed, roughly 50% are singletons. The specimen sequenced was blood. The gene calls are TRBV3-1 and TRBJ1-5; TRBD1 aligns across 9 bases. The TCR sequence derives from a woman aged 60 to 75 in good health. CDR3 amino acids: CASSQDVLGTGTNQPQHF. Written as DNA, the CDR3 is TGTGCCAGCAGCCAAGATGTCTTGGGGACAGGGACCAATCAGCCCCAGCATTTT.